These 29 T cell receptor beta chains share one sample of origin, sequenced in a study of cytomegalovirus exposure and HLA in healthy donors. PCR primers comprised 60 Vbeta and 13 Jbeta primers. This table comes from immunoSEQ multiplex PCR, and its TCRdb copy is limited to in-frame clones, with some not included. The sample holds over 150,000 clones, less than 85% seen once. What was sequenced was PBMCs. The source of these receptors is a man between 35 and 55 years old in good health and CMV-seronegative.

This CDR3 is CASSGTSGADTQYF. In DNA form, the CDR3 reads TGTGCCAGCAGTGGGACTAGCGGGGCAGATACGCAGTATTTT. V usage is TRBV6-4 and J usage is TRBJ2-3; 12 bases agree with TRBD2. This CDR3 comprises 14 residues. Germline V gives CDR1 MRHNA, CDR2 SNTAGT. The ends lost 4 bases at V and 4 bases at J; junction bases unmatched: 0.

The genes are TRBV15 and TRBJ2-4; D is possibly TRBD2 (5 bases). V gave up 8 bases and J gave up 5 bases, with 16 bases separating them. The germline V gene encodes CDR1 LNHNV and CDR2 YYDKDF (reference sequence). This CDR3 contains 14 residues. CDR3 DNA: TGTGCCACCGGGCGAGGGCGAGTCGAAAACATTCAGTACTTC. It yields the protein CATGRGRVENIQYF.

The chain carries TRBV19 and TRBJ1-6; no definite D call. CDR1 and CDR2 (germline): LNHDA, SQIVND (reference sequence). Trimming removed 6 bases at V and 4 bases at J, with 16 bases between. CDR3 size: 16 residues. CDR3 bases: TGTGCCAGTAGGTCCGACATGGAAAGGTATAATTCACCCCTCCACTTT. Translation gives CASRSDMERYNSPLHF.

Written as DNA, the CDR3 is TGTGCCAGCAGCCCTCCCCAGGTCAACGAGCAGTACTTC. Its protein product is CASSPPQVNEQYF. The genes are TRBV7-2 and TRBJ2-5; the D is unclear. The J call could be wrong; TRBJ2-7 is a better fit for the DNA end. The CDR3 is made up of 13 amino acids. Germline assignment: CDR1 SGHTA and CDR2 FQGNSA.

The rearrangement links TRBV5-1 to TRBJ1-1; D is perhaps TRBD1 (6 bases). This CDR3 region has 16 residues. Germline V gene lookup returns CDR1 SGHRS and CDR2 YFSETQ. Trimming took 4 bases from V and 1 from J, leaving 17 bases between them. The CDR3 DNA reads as TGCGCCAGCAGCCCCGCCGGGGGGCTGAGGAACACTGAAGCTTTCTTT. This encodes CASSPAGGLRNTEAFF.

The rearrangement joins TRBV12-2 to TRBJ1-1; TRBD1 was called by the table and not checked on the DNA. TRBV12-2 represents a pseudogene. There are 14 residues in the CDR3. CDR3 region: CASRLEQGFTEAFF. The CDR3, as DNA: TGTGCAAGTCGCTTAGAACAGGGTTTCACTGAAGCTTTCTTT.

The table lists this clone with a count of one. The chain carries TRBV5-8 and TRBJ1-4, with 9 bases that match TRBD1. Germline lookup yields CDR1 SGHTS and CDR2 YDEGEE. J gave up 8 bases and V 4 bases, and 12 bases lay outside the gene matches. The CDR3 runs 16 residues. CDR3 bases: TGTGCCAGCAGCGTAACTTCCCGGGACAGGGACGAAAAACTGTTTTTT. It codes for CASSVTSRDRDEKLFF.

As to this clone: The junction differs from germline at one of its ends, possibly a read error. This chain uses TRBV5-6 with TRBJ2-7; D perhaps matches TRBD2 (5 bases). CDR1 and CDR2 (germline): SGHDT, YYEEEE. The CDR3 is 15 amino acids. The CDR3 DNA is TGTGCCAGCAGCAGACCCCCTCGGAGTGAGGGTTTATTTCGCTTC. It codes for CASSRPPRSEGLFRF.

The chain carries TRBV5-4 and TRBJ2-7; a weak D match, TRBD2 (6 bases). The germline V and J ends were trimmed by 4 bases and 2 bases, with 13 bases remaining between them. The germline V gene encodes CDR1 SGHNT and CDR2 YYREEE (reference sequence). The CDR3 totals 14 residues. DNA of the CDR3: TGTGCCAGCAGCCCCCGATCGGGAGCCTACGAGCAGTACTTC. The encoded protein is CASSPRSGAYEQYF. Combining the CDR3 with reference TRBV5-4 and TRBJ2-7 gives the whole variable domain ETGVTQSPTHLIKTRGQQVTLRCSSQSGHNTVSWYQQALGQGPQFIFQYYREEENGRGNFPPRFSGLQFPNYSSELNVNALELDDSALYLCASSPRSGAYEQYFGPGTRLTVT.

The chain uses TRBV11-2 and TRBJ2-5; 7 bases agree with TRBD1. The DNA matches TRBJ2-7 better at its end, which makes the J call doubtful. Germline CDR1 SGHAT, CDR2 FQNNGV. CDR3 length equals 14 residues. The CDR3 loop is CASSLEQGLGEQYF. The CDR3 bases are TGTGCCAGCAGCTTAGAACAGGGGCTAGGCGAGCAGTACTTC.

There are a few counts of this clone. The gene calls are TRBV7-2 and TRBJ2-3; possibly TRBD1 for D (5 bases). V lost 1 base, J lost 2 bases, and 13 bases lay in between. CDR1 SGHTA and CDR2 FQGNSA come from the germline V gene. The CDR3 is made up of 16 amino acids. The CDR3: CASSLVGRTPTDTQYF. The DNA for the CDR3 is TGTGCCAGCAGCTTAGTGGGGCGGACACCCACAGATACGCAGTATTTT.

CDR3 bases: TGTGCCAGCAGTGTCGGACAGGGGGTCTTCATTCAGTACTTC. As protein: CASSVGQGVFIQYF. The V gene is TRBV6-1, the J gene TRBJ2-4; 10 bases fit TRBD1. Germline CDR1 and CDR2: MNHNS and SASEGT. V shed 4 bases and J 9 bases; nucleotides not matched to a gene: 6. This CDR3 comprises 14 residues.

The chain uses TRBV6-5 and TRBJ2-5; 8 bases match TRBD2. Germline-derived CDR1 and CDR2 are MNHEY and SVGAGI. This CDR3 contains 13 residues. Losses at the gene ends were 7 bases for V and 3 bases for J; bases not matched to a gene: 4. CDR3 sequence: CASTRGGKETQYF. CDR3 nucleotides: TGTGCCAGCACCCGGGGGGGGAAAGAGACCCAGTACTTC.

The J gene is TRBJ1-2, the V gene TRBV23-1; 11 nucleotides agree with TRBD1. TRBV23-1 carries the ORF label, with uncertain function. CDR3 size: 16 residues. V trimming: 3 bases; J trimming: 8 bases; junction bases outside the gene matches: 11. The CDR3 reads CASSQSPGTGGIGYTF. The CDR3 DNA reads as TGCGCCAGCAGTCAGTCCCCCGGGACAGGGGGAATCGGCTACACCTTC.

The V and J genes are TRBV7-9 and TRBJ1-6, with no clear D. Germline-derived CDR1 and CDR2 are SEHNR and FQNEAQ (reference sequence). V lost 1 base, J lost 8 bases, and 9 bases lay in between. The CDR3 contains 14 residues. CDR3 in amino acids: CASSLEAGYSPLHF. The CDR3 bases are TGTGCCAGCAGCTTAGAGGCGGGGTATTCACCCCTCCACTTT.

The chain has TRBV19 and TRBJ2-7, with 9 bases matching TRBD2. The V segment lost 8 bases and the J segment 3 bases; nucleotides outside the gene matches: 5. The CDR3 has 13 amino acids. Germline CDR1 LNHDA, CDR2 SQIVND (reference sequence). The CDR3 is CASGGGGGYEQYF. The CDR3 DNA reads TGTGCCAGTGGAGGCGGGGGGGGCTACGAGCAGTACTTC.

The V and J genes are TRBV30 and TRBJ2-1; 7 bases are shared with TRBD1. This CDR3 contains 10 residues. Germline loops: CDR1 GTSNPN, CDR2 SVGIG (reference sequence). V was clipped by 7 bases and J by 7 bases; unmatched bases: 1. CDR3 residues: CASTGNEQFF. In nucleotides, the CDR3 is TGTGCCTCGACAGGGAATGAGCAGTTCTTC.

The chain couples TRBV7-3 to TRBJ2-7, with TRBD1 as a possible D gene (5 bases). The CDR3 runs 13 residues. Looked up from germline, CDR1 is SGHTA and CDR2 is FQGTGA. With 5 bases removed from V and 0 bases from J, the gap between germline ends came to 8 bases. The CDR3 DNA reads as TGTGCCAGCAGCCCGACAGCCTCCTACGAGCAGTACTTC. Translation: CASSPTASYEQYF.

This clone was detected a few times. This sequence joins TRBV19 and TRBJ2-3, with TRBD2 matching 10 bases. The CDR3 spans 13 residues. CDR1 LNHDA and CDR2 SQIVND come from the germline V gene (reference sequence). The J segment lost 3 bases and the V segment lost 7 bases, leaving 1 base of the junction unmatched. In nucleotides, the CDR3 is TGTGCCAGTATAGCGGGGGGAACAGATACGCAGTATTTT. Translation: CASIAGGTDTQYF.

CDR3 nucleotides: TGTGCCATCAGTGTCTCGACTCGAGACTACACCTTC. It is translated as CAISVSTRDYTF. The V and J genes are TRBV10-3 and TRBJ1-2; D unresolved. Trimming pared 4 bases from V and 10 bases from J, leaving 13 bases between. The CDR3 spans 12 residues. Germline-derived CDR1 and CDR2 are ENHRY and SYGVKD.

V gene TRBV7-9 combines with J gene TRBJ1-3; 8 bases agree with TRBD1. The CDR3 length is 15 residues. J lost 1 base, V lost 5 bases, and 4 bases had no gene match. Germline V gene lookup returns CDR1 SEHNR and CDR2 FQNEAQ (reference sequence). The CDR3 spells CASSTQGASGNTIYF. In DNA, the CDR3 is TGTGCCAGCAGCACCCAGGGGGCGTCTGGAAACACCATATATTTT.

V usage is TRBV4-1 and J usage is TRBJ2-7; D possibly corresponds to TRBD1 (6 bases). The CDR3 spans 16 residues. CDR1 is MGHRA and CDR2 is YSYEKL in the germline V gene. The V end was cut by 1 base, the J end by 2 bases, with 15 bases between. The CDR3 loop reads CASSQGWGTSTYEQYF. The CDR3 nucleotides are TGCGCCAGCAGCCAAGGGTGGGGGACATCAACCTACGAGCAGTACTTC.

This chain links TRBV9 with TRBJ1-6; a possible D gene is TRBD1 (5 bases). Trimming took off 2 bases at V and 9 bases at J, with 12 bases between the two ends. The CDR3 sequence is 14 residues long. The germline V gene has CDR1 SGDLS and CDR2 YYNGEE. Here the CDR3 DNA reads TGTGCCAGCAGCGTTCAGGGCGAAGCTTCACCCCTCCACTTT. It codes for CASSVQGEASPLHF.

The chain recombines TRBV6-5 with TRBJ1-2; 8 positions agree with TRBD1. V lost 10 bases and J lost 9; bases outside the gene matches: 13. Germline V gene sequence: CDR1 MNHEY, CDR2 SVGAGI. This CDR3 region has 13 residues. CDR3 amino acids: CATARTGQDRYTF. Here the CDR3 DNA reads TGTGCCACAGCTCGGACAGGGCAAGATCGCTACACCTTC.

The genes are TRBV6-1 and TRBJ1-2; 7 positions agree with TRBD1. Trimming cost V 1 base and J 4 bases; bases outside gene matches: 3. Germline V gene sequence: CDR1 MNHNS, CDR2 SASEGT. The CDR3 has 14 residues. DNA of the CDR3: TGTGCCAGCAGTGAAGGATGGACAGGCTATGGCTACACCTTC. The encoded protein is CASSEGWTGYGYTF.

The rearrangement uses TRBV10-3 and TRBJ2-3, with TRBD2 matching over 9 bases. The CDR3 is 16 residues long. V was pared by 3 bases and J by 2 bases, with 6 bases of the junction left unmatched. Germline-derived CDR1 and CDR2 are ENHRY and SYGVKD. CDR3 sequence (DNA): TGTGCCATCAGTGATTTAGCGGGGGCCTCCACAGATACGCAGTATTTT. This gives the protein CAISDLAGASTDTQYF.

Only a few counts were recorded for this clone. The CDR3 is CASSKERESHSGANVLTF. CDR3 in DNA: TGTGCCAGCAGCAAAGAAAGGGAGTCTCACTCTGGGGCCAACGTCCTGACTTTC. The V and J genes are TRBV21-1 and TRBJ2-6; TRBD2, as called in the table, went unchecked against the DNA. TRBV21-1 is a known pseudogene. The CDR3 is made up of 18 amino acids.

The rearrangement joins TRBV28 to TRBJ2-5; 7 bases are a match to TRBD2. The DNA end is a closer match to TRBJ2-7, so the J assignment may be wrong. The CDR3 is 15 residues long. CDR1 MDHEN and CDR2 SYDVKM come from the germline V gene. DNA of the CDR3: TGTGCCAGCAGTGGTGGGGGGGTGAAGACCTACGAGCAGTACTTC. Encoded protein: CASSGGGVKTYEQYF.

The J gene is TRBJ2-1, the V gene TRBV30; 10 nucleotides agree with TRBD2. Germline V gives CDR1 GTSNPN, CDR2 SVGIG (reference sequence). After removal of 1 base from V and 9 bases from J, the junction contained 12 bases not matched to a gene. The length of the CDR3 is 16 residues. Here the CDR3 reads CAWSALGSGGATEQFF. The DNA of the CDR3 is TGTGCCTGGAGTGCCCTGGGAAGCGGGGGGGCGACTGAGCAGTTCTTC.